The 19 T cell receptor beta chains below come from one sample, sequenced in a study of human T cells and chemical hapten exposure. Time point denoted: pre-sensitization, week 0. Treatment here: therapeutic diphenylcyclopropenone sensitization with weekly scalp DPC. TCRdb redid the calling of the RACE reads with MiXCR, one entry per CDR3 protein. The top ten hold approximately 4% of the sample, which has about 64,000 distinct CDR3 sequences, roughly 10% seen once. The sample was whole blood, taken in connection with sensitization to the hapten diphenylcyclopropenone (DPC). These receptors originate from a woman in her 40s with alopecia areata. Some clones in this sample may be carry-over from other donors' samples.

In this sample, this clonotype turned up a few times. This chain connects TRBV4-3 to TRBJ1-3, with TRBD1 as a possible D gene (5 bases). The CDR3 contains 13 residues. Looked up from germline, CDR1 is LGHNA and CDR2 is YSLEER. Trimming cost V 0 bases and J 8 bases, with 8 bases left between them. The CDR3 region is CASSQDIRDTIYF. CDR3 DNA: TGCGCCAGCAGCCAAGATATCAGGGACACCATATATTTT.

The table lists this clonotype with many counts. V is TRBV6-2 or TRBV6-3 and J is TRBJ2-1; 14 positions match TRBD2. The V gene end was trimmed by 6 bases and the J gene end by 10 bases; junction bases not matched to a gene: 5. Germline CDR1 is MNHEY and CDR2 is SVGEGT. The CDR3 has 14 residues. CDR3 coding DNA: TGTGCCAGCAGCCCCAGGACTAGCGGGAGGGAGCAGTTCTTC. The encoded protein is CASSPRTSGREQFF.

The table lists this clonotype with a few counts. DNA for the CDR3: TGTGCCAGCAGCTTACGGGGGGGCACCGGGGAGCTGTTTTTT. It is translated as CASSLRGGTGELFF. The chain combines TRBV7-2 with TRBJ2-2; 8 bases align to TRBD2. The CDR3 has 14 residues. The V segment lost 2 bases and the J segment 4 bases; nucleotides outside the gene matches: 0. Germline V gene lookup returns CDR1 SGHTA and CDR2 FQGNSA.

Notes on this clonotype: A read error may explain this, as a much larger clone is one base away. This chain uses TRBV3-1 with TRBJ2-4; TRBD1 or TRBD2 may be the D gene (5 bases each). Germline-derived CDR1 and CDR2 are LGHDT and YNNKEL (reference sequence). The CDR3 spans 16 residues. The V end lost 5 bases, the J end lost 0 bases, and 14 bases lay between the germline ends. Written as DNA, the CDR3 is TGTGCCAGCAGCTGCACCTCTGGGACAGCCAAAAACATTCAGTACTTC. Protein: CASSCTSGTAKNIQYF.

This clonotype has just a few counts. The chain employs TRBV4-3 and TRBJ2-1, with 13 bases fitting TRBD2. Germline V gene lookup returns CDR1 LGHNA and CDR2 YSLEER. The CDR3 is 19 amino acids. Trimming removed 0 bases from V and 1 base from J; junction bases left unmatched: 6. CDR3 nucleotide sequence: TGCGCCAGCAGCCAAGACACTAGCGGGAGGGCCGATTCCTACAATGAGCAGTTCTTC. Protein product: CASSQDTSGRADSYNEQFF.

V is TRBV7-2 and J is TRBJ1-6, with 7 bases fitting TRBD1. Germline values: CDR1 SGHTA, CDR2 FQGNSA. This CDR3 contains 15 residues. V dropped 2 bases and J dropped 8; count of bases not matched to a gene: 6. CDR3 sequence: CASSLLGQGDSPLHF. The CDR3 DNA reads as TGTGCCAGCAGCTTATTGGGGCAGGGGGATTCACCCCTCCACTTT. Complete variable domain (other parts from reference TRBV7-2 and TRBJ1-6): GAGVSQSPSNKVTEKGKDVELRCDPISGHTALYWYRQSLGQGLEFLIYFQGNSAPDKSGLPSDRFSAERTGGSVSTLTIQRTQQEDSAVYLCASSLLGQGDSPLHFGNGTRLTVT.

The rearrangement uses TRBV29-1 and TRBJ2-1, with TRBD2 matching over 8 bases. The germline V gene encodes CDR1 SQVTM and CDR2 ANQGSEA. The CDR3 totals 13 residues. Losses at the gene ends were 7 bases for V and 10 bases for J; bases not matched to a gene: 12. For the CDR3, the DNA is TGCAGCGGACTTCGGGGGGGCCCTAACGAGCAGTTCTTC. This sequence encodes CSGLRGGPNEQFF.

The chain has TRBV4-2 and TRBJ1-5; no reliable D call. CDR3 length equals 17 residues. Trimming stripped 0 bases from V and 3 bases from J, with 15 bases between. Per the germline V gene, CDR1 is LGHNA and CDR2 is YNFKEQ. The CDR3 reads CASSQDSKGRLNQPQHF. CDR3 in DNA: TGTGCCAGCAGCCAAGATTCAAAAGGACGCCTCAATCAGCCCCAGCATTTT.

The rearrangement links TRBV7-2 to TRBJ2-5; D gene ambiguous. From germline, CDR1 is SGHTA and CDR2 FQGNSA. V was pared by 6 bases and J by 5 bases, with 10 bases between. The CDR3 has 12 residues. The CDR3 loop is CASSNLGETQYF. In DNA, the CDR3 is TGTGCCAGCAGTAATCTGGGGGAGACCCAGTACTTC.

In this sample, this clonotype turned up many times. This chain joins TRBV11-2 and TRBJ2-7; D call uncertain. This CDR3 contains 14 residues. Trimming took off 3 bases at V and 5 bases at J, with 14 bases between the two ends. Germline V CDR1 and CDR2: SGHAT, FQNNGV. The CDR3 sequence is CASSFRAPFDEQYF. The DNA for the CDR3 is TGTGCCAGCAGCTTTCGAGCCCCCTTCGACGAGCAGTACTTC.

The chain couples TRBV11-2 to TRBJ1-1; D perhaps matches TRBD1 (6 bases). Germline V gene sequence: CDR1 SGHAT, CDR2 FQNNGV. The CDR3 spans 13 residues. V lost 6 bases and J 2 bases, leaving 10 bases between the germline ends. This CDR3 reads CASRRGRNTEAFF. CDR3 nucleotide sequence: TGTGCCAGCAGGAGGGGGAGAAACACTGAAGCTTTCTTT.

Written as DNA, the CDR3 is TGTGCCAGCAGCTTAGGGATTATGAACACTGAAGCTTTCTTT. Its protein is CASSLGIMNTEAFF. The chain links TRBV11-1 to TRBJ1-1; D gene uncertain. The CDR3 is 14 residues long. Trimming removed 1 base at V and 0 bases at J, with 6 bases between. Per the germline V gene, CDR1 is SGHAT and CDR2 is FQDESV (reference sequence).

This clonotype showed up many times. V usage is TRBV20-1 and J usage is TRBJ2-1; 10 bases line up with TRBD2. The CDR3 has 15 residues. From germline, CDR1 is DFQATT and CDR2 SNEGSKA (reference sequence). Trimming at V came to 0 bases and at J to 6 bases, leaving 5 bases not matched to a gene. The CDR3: CSARDPSGSGNEQFF. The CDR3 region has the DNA TGCAGTGCTAGAGATCCTAGCGGGAGTGGCAATGAGCAGTTCTTC.

The CDR3 is CASSTISGRANEQFF. In nucleotides, the CDR3 is TGTGCCAGCAGCACCATCAGCGGGAGGGCCAATGAGCAGTTCTTC. V is TRBV14 and J is TRBJ2-1, with 10 bases that match TRBD2. The CDR3 is 15 residues long. Looked up from germline, CDR1 is SGHDN and CDR2 is FVKESK. V dropped 5 bases and J dropped 6; count of bases not matched to a gene: 7. The complete variable domain, with remaining parts taken from reference TRBV14 and TRBJ2-1, reads EAGVTQFPSHSVIEKGQTVTLRCDPISGHDNLYWYRRVMGKEIKFLLHFVKESKQDESGMPNNRFLAERTGGTYSTLKVQPAELEDSGVYFCASSTISGRANEQFFGPGTRLTVL.

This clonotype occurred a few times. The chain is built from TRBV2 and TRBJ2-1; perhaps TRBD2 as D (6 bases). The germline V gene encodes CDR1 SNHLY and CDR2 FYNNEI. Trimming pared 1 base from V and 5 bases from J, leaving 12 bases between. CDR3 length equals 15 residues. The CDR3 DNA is TGTGCCAGCAGTGAAGAGGGAGGAGGAAACAATGAGCAGTTCTTC. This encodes CASSEEGGGNNEQFF.

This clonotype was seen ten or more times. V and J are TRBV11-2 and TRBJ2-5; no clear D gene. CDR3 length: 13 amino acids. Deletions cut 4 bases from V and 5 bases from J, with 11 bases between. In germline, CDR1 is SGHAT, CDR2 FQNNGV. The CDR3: CASSSNPRETQYF. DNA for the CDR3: TGTGCCAGCAGCTCGAACCCCCGGGAGACCCAGTACTTC.

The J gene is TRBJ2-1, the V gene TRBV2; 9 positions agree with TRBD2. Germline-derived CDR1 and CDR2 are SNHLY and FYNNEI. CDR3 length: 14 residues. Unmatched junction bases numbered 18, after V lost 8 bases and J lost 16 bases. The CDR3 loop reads CASRLSLIPSGTFF. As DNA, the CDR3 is TGTGCCAGCCGTCTATCCCTAATCCCTAGCGGGACTTTCTTC.

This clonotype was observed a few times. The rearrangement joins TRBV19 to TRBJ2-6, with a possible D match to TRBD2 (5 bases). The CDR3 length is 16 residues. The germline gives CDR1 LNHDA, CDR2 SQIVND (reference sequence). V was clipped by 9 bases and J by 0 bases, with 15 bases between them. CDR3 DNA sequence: TGTGCCAGCTCGATGTTGGGGAGCTCTGGGGCCAACGTCCTGACTTTC. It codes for CASSMLGSSGANVLTF.

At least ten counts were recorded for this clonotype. The CDR3 loop is CASSQSLAGVGTGELFF. As DNA, the CDR3 is TGCGCCAGCAGCCAGTCCTTAGCGGGAGTTGGGACCGGGGAGCTGTTTTTT. The V call is TRBV4-3, the J call TRBJ2-2; TRBD2 agrees at 9 bases. This CDR3 spans 17 amino acids. J gave up 5 bases and V 3 bases, and 10 bases lay outside the gene matches. Germline V gene sequence: CDR1 LGHNA, CDR2 YSLEER.